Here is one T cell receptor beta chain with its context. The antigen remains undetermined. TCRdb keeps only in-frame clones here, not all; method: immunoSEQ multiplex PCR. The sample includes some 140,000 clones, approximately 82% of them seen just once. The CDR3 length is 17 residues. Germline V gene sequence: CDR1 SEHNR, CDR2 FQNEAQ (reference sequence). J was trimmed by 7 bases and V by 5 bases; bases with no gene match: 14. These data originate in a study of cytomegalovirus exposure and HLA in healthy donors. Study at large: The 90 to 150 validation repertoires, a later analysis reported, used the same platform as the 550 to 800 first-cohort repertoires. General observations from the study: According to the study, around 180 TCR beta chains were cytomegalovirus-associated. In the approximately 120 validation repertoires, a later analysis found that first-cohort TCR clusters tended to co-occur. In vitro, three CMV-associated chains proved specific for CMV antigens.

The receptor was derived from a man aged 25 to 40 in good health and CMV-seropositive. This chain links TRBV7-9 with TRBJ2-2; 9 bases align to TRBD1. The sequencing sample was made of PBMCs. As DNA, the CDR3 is TGTGCCAGCAGCCCGGCTCCGGGACAGGGCTCCGTCGGGGAGCTGTTTTTT. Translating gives CASSPAPGQGSVGELFF.